This T cell receptor beta chain was observed in a study of shared clonotypes between healthy human individuals. In the study overall: Each donor's CD4 naive and CD4 memory cells filled three plates apiece, CD8 naive two, and CD8 memory one.

Naive-designated CD8 cells lacked CD45RO, were positively enriched for CCR7, and omitted terminally differentiated effector memory CD45RA+ cells. CDR1 and CDR2 (germline): SQVTM, ANQGSEA. J lost 2 bases, V lost 6 bases, and 6 bases had no gene match. This CDR3 spans 14 amino acids. Findings and caveats of the study: It was only blood that was sampled, and tissue repertoires likely differ. The naive CD4 repertoires of several donors were compared, and approximately 5% of clonotypes were shared. Non-shared clonotypes had lower generation probabilities than those shared by all four donors.

As for this clone: Its matching antigen is unknown.

The protocol was immunoSEQ multiplex PCR, while the TCRdb copy is restricted to in-frame clones and leaves out a portion. The profile shows 1.5 million to 2.5 million clones, around 96% of them singletons. The sample consisted of naive CD8+ T cells sorted from blood. The chain combines TRBV29-1 with TRBJ1-2; 10 bases fit TRBD1. This receptor was obtained from a young man in good health. CDR3 sequence (DNA): TGCAGCGTCGCCGGGACAGGGGACAACTATGGCTACACCTTC. Its protein is CSVAGTGDNYGYTF.